The 29 T cell receptor beta chains below all came from one sample that was sequenced in a study of CD8 T cells in ankylosing spondylitis. Findings of the study overall: Characteristic, it appeared, of ankylosing spondylitis blood was a TCR beta motif of seven or eight highly homologous variants.

TCRdb reanalysed the 5' RACE reads using MiXCR and keeps one entry per CDR3 protein. The sample shows over 600,000 distinct CDR3 sequences, 19% of them seen only once. Antigens of these TCRs are unknown. The sequenced sample consisted of blood, either unsorted or a sorted T cell fraction (not recorded which). The receptors derive from a male donor with ankylosing spondylitis.

The chain has TRBV12-3 or TRBV12-4 and TRBJ2-1, with 9 bases that match TRBD1. The CDR3 contains 13 residues. The V segment lost 3 bases and the J segment 12 bases; nucleotides outside the gene matches: 6. The CDR3 here is CASSFGTGFGQFF. The CDR3 DNA is TGTGCCAGCAGTTTTGGGACAGGGTTTGGGCAGTTCTTC.

The J gene is TRBJ1-1, the V gene TRBV11-3; 7 positions agree with TRBD1. V was pared by 6 bases and J by 1 base, with 8 bases of the junction left unmatched. The CDR3 is 15 amino acids. Germline V gene data show CDR1 as SGHNT and CDR2 as YENEEA. The CDR3 loop reads CASSSRDRKNTEAFF. DNA for the CDR3: TGTGCCAGCAGTTCCCGGGACAGAAAGAACACTGAAGCTTTCTTT.

This clonotype appeared a few times. The gene calls are TRBV20-1 and TRBJ2-1; TRBD2 matches 12 bases. With V trimmed by 5 bases and J by 6 bases, 8 bases remained unmatched. CDR1 is DFQATT and CDR2 is SNEGSKA in the germline V gene (reference sequence). The CDR3 extends over 15 amino acids. In DNA form, the CDR3 reads TGCAGTGCTCCGAAGGCTAGCGGGGGGGCCAATGAGCAGTTCTTC. Translation gives CSAPKASGGANEQFF.

V usage is TRBV11-2 and J usage is TRBJ2-3, with 11 bases fitting TRBD1. The length of the CDR3 is 18 residues. From germline, CDR1 is SGHAT and CDR2 FQNNGV. Trimming removed 5 bases from V and 7 bases from J; junction bases left unmatched: 17. In DNA, the CDR3 is TGTGCCAGCAGCCCCAGGACAGGGGGCAACCGCGGGATATATACGCAGTATTTT. Its protein product is CASSPRTGGNRGIYTQYF.

Only a few counts were recorded for this clonotype. V gene TRBV5-1 combines with J gene TRBJ1-1; TRBD1 might be the D (5 bases). The V gene's germline CDR1 is SGHRS and CDR2 YFSETQ. The germline V and J ends were trimmed by 4 bases and 0 bases, with 16 bases remaining between them. The CDR3 totals 16 residues. In nucleotides, the CDR3 is TGCGCCAGCAGCCTCGGACATCTTACAATGAACACTGAAGCTTTCTTT. This translates into CASSLGHLTMNTEAFF.

This clonotype was seen many times. This CDR3 is CASSPSTSGGGETQYF. As DNA, the CDR3 is TGTGCCAGCAGCCCGTCGACTAGCGGGGGAGGAGAGACCCAGTACTTC. The chain carries TRBV3-1 and TRBJ2-5; 12 bases fit TRBD2. In germline, CDR1 is LGHDT, CDR2 YNNKEL (reference sequence). CDR3 size: 16 residues. The V segment lost 4 bases and the J segment 4 bases; nucleotides outside the gene matches: 7.

This chain joins TRBV5-1 and TRBJ2-2; 8 nucleotides agree with TRBD1. Germline CDR1 is SGHRS and CDR2 is YFSETQ. V was clipped by 2 bases and J by 5 bases; unmatched bases: 5. The CDR3 sequence is 15 residues long. CDR3 sequence: CASSFRTGHTGELFF. The CDR3 DNA reads TGCGCCAGCAGCTTCCGGACAGGGCATACCGGGGAGCTGTTTTTT.

The chain links TRBV7-8 to TRBJ2-5; 7 bases are shared with TRBD2. The germline CDR1 and CDR2 sequences are SGHVS and FQNEAQ. The CDR3 sequence is 14 residues long. V dropped 7 bases and J dropped 5; count of bases not matched to a gene: 10. CDR3 coding DNA: TGTGCCAGCACCCTACAGGCGGGAGCGGAGACCCAGTACTTC. This codes for CASTLQAGAETQYF.

The chain joins TRBV5-1 to TRBJ1-6; TRBD1 matches 9 bases. V shed 0 bases, J shed 6 bases, and the junction held 4 bases outside the gene matches. Germline values: CDR1 SGHRS, CDR2 YFSETQ. The CDR3 is made up of 16 amino acids. The CDR3 loop is CASSLEGQGFNSPLHF. CDR3 DNA sequence: TGCGCCAGCAGCTTGGAAGGACAGGGGTTTAATTCACCCCTCCACTTT.

The rearrangement links TRBV6-5 to TRBJ2-1; possibly TRBD2 for D (5 bases). V was clipped by 5 bases and J by 9 bases, with 11 bases between them. The CDR3 is 12 amino acids. The germline gives CDR1 MNHEY, CDR2 SVGAGI. The CDR3 DNA is TGTGCCAGCAGTAGCCGGACTGGTGAGCAGTTCTTC. Its translation is CASSSRTGEQFF.

V is TRBV27 and J is TRBJ2-7, with no clear D. Trimming stripped 0 bases from V and 2 bases from J, with 11 bases between. Germline-derived CDR1 and CDR2 are MNHEY and SMNVEV (reference sequence). This CDR3 is built from 15 residues. CDR3 sequence: CASSLSEPRTYEQYF. The CDR3 DNA reads TGTGCCAGCAGTTTATCCGAGCCCCGGACCTACGAGCAGTACTTC.

The rearrangement joins TRBV5-1 to TRBJ2-1, with D perhaps matching TRBD1 or TRBD2 (6 bases each). Germline V gives CDR1 SGHRS, CDR2 YFSETQ. V dropped 4 bases and J dropped 1 base, with 15 bases sitting between them. The CDR3 totals 16 residues. For the CDR3, the DNA is TGCGCCAGCAGCCCGCCGGGGGCGGGATCCTACAATGAGCAGTTCTTC. Its translation is CASSPPGAGSYNEQFF.

Ten or more counts support this clonotype. The chain couples TRBV5-6 to TRBJ1-1, with 10 bases that match TRBD1. The CDR3 length is 15 residues. CDR1 and CDR2 from the germline V gene are SGHDT and YYEEEE. J was trimmed by 2 bases and V by 5 bases; bases with no gene match: 6. In DNA, the CDR3 is TGTGCCAGCAGGAACTGGGACAGGGGTAACACTGAAGCTTTCTTT. The encoded protein is CASRNWDRGNTEAFF.

V usage is TRBV7-2 and J usage is TRBJ2-1; TRBD2 aligns across 10 bases. The CDR3 has 16 residues. The V gene end was trimmed by 3 bases and the J gene end by 6 bases; junction bases not matched to a gene: 8. Germline V gives CDR1 SGHTA, CDR2 FQGNSA. The CDR3 is CASSFLSGRVGNEQFF. The CDR3 bases are TGTGCCAGCAGCTTCCTCAGCGGGAGGGTCGGCAATGAGCAGTTCTTC.

V is TRBV6-5 and J is TRBJ2-7; the match to TRBD1 covers 8 bases. The CDR3 consists of 15 residues. Germline CDR1 reads MNHEY; CDR2 reads SVGAGI. With 4 bases clipped from V and 4 bases from J, the junction kept 9 bases outside the gene matches. The CDR3 reads CASSSSDRVGYEQYF. The CDR3 DNA follows: TGTGCCAGCAGTTCCTCGGACAGGGTGGGGTACGAGCAGTACTTC.

The chain is built from TRBV20-1 and TRBJ1-2; no reliable D call. V lost 3 bases and J lost 4, with 12 bases in between. The CDR3 is made up of 13 amino acids. Germline CDR1 and CDR2: DFQATT and SNEGSKA (reference sequence). CDR3 sequence: CSASVRTGYGYTF. The CDR3 region has the DNA TGCAGTGCTAGCGTCCGAACTGGCTATGGCTACACCTTC.

This clonotype has only a few counts. This chain connects TRBV7-9 to TRBJ1-2; D gene unclear. Trimming stripped 3 bases from V and 4 bases from J, with 6 bases between. Per germline, CDR1 SEHNR and CDR2 FQNEAQ (reference sequence). There are 12 residues in the CDR3. CDR3 in DNA: TGTGCCAGCAGCTTCGGACTCTATGGCTACACCTTC. This sequence encodes CASSFGLYGYTF. Looking up the rest from reference TRBV7-9 and TRBJ1-2 gives the full variable domain: DTGVSQNPRHKITKRGQNVTFRCDPISEHNRLYWYRQTLGQGPEFLTYFQNEAQLEKSRLLSDRFSAERPKGSFSTLEIQRTEQGDSAMYLCASSFGLYGYTFGSGTRLTVV.

V is TRBV6-2 or TRBV6-3 and J is TRBJ2-7; D ambiguous. V dropped 2 bases and J dropped 3 bases, with 8 bases sitting between them. The CDR3 is 13 residues long. From germline, CDR1 is MNHEY and CDR2 SVGEGT. In DNA form, the CDR3 reads TGTGCCAGCAGTTACGCGGCTAGCTACGAGCAGTACTTC. As protein: CASSYAASYEQYF.

The chain is built from TRBV20-1 and TRBJ2-3; D gene uncertain. V shed 1 base and J shed 2 bases, with 13 bases lying between them. The CDR3 runs 15 residues. Looked up from germline, CDR1 is DFQATT and CDR2 is SNEGSKA (reference sequence). CDR3 loop: CSARGWGSDTDTQYF. The CDR3, as DNA: TGCAGTGCTAGAGGGTGGGGTAGTGACACAGATACGCAGTATTTT.

The chain links TRBV6-6 to TRBJ1-5; D uncertain. V shed 8 bases and J shed 4 bases, with 6 bases lying between them. This CDR3 has 11 amino acids. The germline gives CDR1 MNHNY, CDR2 SVGAGI (reference sequence). CDR3 sequence: CASGVNQPQHF. The CDR3 bases are TGTGCCAGCGGAGTTAATCAGCCCCAGCATTTT.

The chain links TRBV12-3 or TRBV12-4 to TRBJ1-5; D uncertain. Trimming pared 5 bases from V and 8 bases from J, leaving 13 bases between. This CDR3 comprises 13 residues. CDR3 DNA sequence: TGTGCCAGCAGTGCACCGGGTCTTGAGCCCCAGCATTTT. Protein sequence: CASSAPGLEPQHF.

The V call is TRBV6-4, the J call TRBJ1-6; D perhaps matches TRBD1 (5 bases). With 0 bases removed from V and 10 bases from J, the gap between germline ends came to 13 bases. The CDR3 totals 15 residues. Germline-derived CDR1 and CDR2 are MRHNA and SNTAGT. The CDR3 DNA is TGTGCCAGCAGTGACTCGGCAGGGTCGGGCTCACCCCTCCACTTT. It is translated as CASSDSAGSGSPLHF.

The chain couples TRBV2 to TRBJ1-5; no clear D gene. The V gene lost 4 bases and the J gene lost 5 bases, with 12 bases spanning the gap. This CDR3 is 14 amino acids long. CDR1 and CDR2 (germline): SNHLY, FYNNEI. The DNA for the CDR3 is TGTGCCAGCAGTGTGTCTGAGGGTCATCAGCCCCAGCATTTT. Protein sequence: CASSVSEGHQPQHF.

The V gene is TRBV24-1, the J gene TRBJ2-1, with TRBD2 as a possible D gene (5 bases). The germline V gene encodes CDR1 KGHDR and CDR2 SFDVKD. V was pared by 5 bases and J by 9 bases, with 13 bases between. The CDR3 is 13 amino acids. CDR3 amino acids: CATSVEAWREQFF. As DNA, the CDR3 is TGTGCCACCAGTGTGGAGGCCTGGCGTGAGCAGTTCTTC.

The CDR3 DNA reads as TGTGCCAGCTCGCTTTTCGGGGATAGCACAGATACGCAGTATTTT. Translation: CASSLFGDSTDTQYF. The rearrangement joins TRBV12-3 or TRBV12-4 to TRBJ2-3; D possibly corresponds to TRBD2 (5 bases). The CDR3 is made up of 15 amino acids. The V end was cut by 8 bases, the J end by 0 bases, with 15 bases between.

The chain recombines TRBV6-1 with TRBJ2-7; D ambiguous. V lost 4 bases to trimming and J lost 2 bases, with 15 bases between them. Germline-derived CDR1 and CDR2 are MNHNS and SASEGT. The CDR3 is made up of 15 amino acids. CDR3 nucleotide sequence: TGTGCCAGCAGTGGCGCGGTGAGTTTTGCCTACGAGCAGTACTTC. Encoded protein: CASSGAVSFAYEQYF.

This chain links TRBV7-2 with TRBJ2-2; D gene ambiguous. Germline assignment: CDR1 SGHTA and CDR2 FQGNSA. V lost 2 bases, J lost 8 bases, and 6 bases lay in between. The CDR3 loop spans 12 amino acids. The chain's CDR3 is CASSLRYGELFF. DNA for the CDR3: TGTGCCAGCAGCTTACGATATGGGGAGCTGTTTTTT.

V gene TRBV19 combines with J gene TRBJ2-1, with 11 bases that match TRBD2. Germline V gene sequence: CDR1 LNHDA, CDR2 SQIVND (reference sequence). V was pared by 6 bases and J by 3 bases, with 10 bases of the junction left unmatched. The CDR3 has 17 residues. As DNA, the CDR3 is TGTGCCAGTAGAGTAAGCCTAGCGGGAGGTAACTACAATGAGCAGTTCTTC. Residues: CASRVSLAGGNYNEQFF. Drawing the rest from reference TRBV19 and TRBJ2-1, the complete variable domain is DGGITQSPKYLFRKEGQNVTLSCEQNLNHDAMYWYRQDPGQGLRLIYYSQIVNDFQKGDIAEGYSVSREKKESFPLTVTSAQKNPTAFYLCASRVSLAGGNYNEQFFGPGTRLTVL.

V is TRBV5-1 and J is TRBJ2-7; 8 bases match TRBD2. Germline V gene sequence: CDR1 SGHRS, CDR2 YFSETQ. The CDR3 has 15 residues. The V gene end was trimmed by 4 bases and the J gene end by 3 bases; junction bases not matched to a gene: 9. The CDR3 DNA follows: TGCGCCAGCAGCCTGGTCTTAGCGGGGAACTACGAGCAGTACTTC. Its translation is CASSLVLAGNYEQYF.